This T cell receptor beta chain derives from a study of CD8 T cells in Susac syndrome. Study in general: Intravenous immunoglobulin alone or corticosteroids were being given to patients with Susac syndrome at blood draw, unless they were therapy-naive.

The RNA, about 0.45 to 1 ug, was put through reverse transcription using random hexamers. TCRdb reprocessed the immunoSEQ multiplex PCR reads with MiXCR, giving one entry per CDR3 protein. The data contain over 150,000 distinct CDR3 sequences, 90% to 96% of them singletons. Diagnostic criteria for definite or probable disease, in their recently defined form, were met by the patients with Susac syndrome. There are 13 residues in the CDR3. The germline V gene encodes CDR1 LNHNV and CDR2 YYDKDF (reference sequence). The V segment lost 9 bases and the J segment 2 bases; nucleotides outside the gene matches: 4.

The receptor's source is a human donor with Susac syndrome. The rearrangement joins TRBV15 to TRBJ2-3; 8 bases are shared with TRBD1. The specimen sequenced was CD4+ T cells from PBMCs. The CDR3 nucleotides read TGTGCCACGGGGGACAGGAACACAGATACGCAGTATTTT. Translated: CATGDRNTDTQYF.